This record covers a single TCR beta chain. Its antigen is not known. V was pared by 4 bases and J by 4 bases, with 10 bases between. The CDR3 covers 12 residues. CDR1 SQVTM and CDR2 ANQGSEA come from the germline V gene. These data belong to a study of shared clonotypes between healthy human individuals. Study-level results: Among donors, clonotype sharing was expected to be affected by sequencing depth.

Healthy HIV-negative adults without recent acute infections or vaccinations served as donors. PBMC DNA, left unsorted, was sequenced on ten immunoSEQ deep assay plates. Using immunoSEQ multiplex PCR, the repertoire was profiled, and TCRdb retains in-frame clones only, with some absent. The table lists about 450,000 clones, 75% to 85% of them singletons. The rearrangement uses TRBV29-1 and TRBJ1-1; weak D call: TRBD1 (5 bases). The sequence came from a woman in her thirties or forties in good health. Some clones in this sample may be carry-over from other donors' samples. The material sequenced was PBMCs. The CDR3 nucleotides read TGCAGCGTTGTCGGGGGTGGCACTGAAGCTTTCTTT. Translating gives CSVVGGGTEAFF.